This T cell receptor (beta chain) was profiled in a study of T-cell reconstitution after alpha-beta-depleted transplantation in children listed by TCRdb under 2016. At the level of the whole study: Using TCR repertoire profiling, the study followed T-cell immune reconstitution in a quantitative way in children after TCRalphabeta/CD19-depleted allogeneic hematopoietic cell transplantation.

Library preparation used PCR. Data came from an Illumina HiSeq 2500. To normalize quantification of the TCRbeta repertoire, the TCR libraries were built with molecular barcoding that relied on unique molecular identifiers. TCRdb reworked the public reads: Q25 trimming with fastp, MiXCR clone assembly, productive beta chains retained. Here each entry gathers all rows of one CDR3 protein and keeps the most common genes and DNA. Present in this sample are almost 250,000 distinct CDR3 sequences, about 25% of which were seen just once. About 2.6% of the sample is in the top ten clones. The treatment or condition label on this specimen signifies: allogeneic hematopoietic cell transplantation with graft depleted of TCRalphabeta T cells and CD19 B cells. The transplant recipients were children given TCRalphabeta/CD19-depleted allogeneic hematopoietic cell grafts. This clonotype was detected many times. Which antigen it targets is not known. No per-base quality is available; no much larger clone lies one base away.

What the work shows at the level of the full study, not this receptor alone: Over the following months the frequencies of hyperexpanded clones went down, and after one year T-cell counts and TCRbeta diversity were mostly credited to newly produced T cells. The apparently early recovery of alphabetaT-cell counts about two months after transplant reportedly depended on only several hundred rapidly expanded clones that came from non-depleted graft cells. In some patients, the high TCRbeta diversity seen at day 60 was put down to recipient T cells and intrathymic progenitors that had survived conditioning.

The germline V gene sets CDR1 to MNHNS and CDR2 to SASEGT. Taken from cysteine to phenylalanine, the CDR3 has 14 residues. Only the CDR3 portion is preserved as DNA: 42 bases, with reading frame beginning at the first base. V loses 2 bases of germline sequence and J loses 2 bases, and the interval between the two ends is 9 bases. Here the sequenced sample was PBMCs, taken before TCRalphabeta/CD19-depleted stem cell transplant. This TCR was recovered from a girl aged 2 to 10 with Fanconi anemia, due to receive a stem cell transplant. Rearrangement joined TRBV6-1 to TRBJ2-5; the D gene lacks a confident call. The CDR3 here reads CASSEFSGQETQYF. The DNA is TGTGCCAGCAGTGAATTTTCAGGTCAAGAGACCCAGTACTTC.